The TCR beta chain under discussion was sequenced for a study of blood T cell repertoires in COVID-19. Turning to the study itself: Sample material is recorded as cDNA or gDNA derived from T cells, B-cell-depleted T cells, or PBMCs.

Authors' methods: Amplification from reference gene primers served as the basis for estimated nucleated cell counts. Here immunoSEQ multiplex PCR was the method, and the copy in TCRdb shows in-frame clones only, minus some. V, J and clone size are those of that table, while D and trimming were read from the DNA. Counted here are 140,000 to 150,000 clones, 85% to 90% occurring once; the ten biggest clones make up roughly 3%. The sample taken for sequencing was peripheral blood. The TCR originated in a woman aged 55-69 years with active COVID-19.

The CDR3: CATSRDRLAGETDTQYF. CDR3 bases: TGTGCCACCAGCAGAGATAGGCTAGCGGGAGAAACAGATACGCAGTATTTT. This chain connects TRBV15 to TRBJ2-3; the match to TRBD2 covers 10 bases. This CDR3 is 17 amino acids long. Germline CDR1 LNHNV, CDR2 YYDKDF (reference sequence). J lost 3 bases, V lost 0 bases, and 6 bases had no gene match.